This T cell receptor beta chain was obtained from a study of vaccination and CD4 T cells after COVID-19. Study information: Convalescent patients had positive nasal swab PCR results for SARS-CoV-2. Disease was mild in about nine and severe in one. Overlapping spike peptides served as the stimulus for the cells. These peptides came from SARS-CoV-2 and from the common cold coronaviruses HCoV-NL63, HCoV-OC43 and HCoV-229E. Whole-study results and caveats: It was observed that, in convalescent patients, a median approximately 86% of reactive clones arose only post-vaccination.

The treatment denotes: roughly 10-day PBMC culture with coronavirus spike peptide pools or control peptides (ViraFEST assay). Via ViraFEST, peptide pools expanded antigen-specific T cells before TCR sequencing. The CDR3 is made up of 11 amino acids. Per germline, CDR1 MDHEN and CDR2 SYDVKM. Trimming removed 6 bases from V and 6 bases from J, with 8 bases in between. Oncomine TCR Beta short-read sequencing was applied to DNA from cultured CD4+ T cells. TCRdb re-called the PCR reads with MiXCR, one entry per CDR3 protein. The sample comprises fewer than 15,000 distinct CDR3 sequences, 44% of which are singletons, and around 13% rests with the top ten. As regards this clonotype: Its antigen is not identified.

J is TRBJ1-1 and V is TRBV28; no definite D call. The origin of this receptor is a human donor who had recovered from COVID-19. Sequences were obtained from CD4+ T cells from blood, cultured in vitro. CDR3 sequence reads: CASRERAEAFF. CDR3 coding DNA: TGTGCCAGCAGGGAACGCGCTGAAGCTTTCTTT. The complete variable domain, with remaining parts taken from reference TRBV28 and TRBJ1-1, reads DVKVTQSSRYLVKRTGEKVFLECVQDMDHENMFWYRQDPGLGLRLIYFSYDVKMKEKGDIPEGYSVSREKKERFSLILESASTNQTSMYLCASRERAEAFFGQGTRLTVV.